A selection of T cell receptor beta chains follows, all from one sample in a study of T cells in Graves' hyperthyroidism and ophthalmopathy. TCRdb processed the multiplex PCR reads anew with MiXCR; each CDR3 protein has one entry. The sample shows 500,000 or so distinct CDR3 sequences, 17% of them seen only once. The sample comprised blood. The receptors were sampled from a woman under 30 with Graves' ophthalmopathy. Both conserved end residues are part of each CDR3. D genes are given only for firm matches. The size entry is marked missing in some rows and otherwise reads once, few, many or a size class.

V gene	J gene	clone size	D gene	CDR3 DNA	CDR3 protein
TRBV27	TRBJ2-6	many	.	TGTGCCAGCAGCCGTCAGGGGGGGGCCTCTGGGGCCAACGTCCTGACTTTC	CASSRQGGASGANVLTF
TRBV11-2	TRBJ1-2	many	.	TGTGCCAGCGATCCAACAATGGGGCCCGGAAGAGGCTACACCTTC	CASDPTMGPGRGYTF
TRBV20-1	TRBJ2-5	many	TRBD1	TGCAGTGCAACAGGACAGGGGGGAGGGAAGACCCAGTACTTC	CSATGQGGGKTQYF
TRBV18	TRBJ2-3	.	TRBD1	TGTGCCAGCTCACCACCGGTGGGACAGAAGTTCGCAGATACGCAGTATTTT	CASSPPVGQKFADTQYF
TRBV27	TRBJ2-1	few	TRBD2	TGTGCCAGCAGTCCCCGGGGAGCGGCGGGAGTGCTCTACAATGAGCAGTTCTTC	CASSPRGAAGVLYNEQFF
TRBV30	TRBJ2-7	many	.	TGTGCCTGGAGTTTTGGCTACGAGCAGTACTTC	CAWSFGYEQYF
TRBV6-1	TRBJ2-3	many	.	TGTGCCAGCAGTGCGACTCGGGTCACAGATACGCAGTATTTT	CASSATRVTDTQYF
TRBV5-1	TRBJ2-5	.	TRBD2	TGCGCCAGCAGCGATTTGGGACTACCCCAGTACTTC	CASSDLGLPQYF
TRBV29-1	TRBJ2-2	.	.	TGCAGCGTCCTGGACCGAAACACCGGGGAGCTGTTTTTT	CSVLDRNTGELFF
TRBV10-3	TRBJ2-1	.	.	TGTGCCATCAGTGAGTCAACTAGTGAGCAGTTCTTC	CAISESTSEQFF
TRBV28	TRBJ2-1	.	TRBD2	TGTGCCAGCAGCCAACTAGCGGATGAGCAGTTCTTC	CASSQLADEQFF
TRBV5-6	TRBJ2-7	few	.	TGTGCCAGCAGCCCCCAAATTTCCGGATCCTCCTACGAGCAGTACTTC	CASSPQISGSSYEQYF
TRBV7-9	TRBJ2-7	many	TRBD2	TGTGCCAGCAGCCCTAGGCGAGCGGGAGGACCCTACGAGCAGTACTTC	CASSPRRAGGPYEQYF
TRBV28	TRBJ1-2	few	TRBD1	TGTGCCAGCAGTCGTGACAGGGCCTATGGCTACACCTTC	CASSRDRAYGYTF
TRBV7-8	TRBJ2-1	few	.	TGTGCCAGCAGCTTTTCTACCGGTGGTGAGCAGTTCTTC	CASSFSTGGEQFF
TRBV7-6	TRBJ2-5	few	TRBD2	TGTGCCAGCAGCTTAACGGGAGGCAAAGAGACCCAGTACTTC	CASSLTGGKETQYF
TRBV28	TRBJ1-5	many	.	TGTGCCAGCATTCAAACTGCCGGGACCTCGTATTCCCAGCATTTT	CASIQTAGTSYSQHF
TRBV18	TRBJ1-2	.	TRBD1	TGTGCCAGCTCTCCCGGGACAGGGAGCCTCTATGGCTACACCTTC	CASSPGTGSLYGYTF
TRBV15	TRBJ2-1	few	.	TGTGCCACCAGCAGAAGACTAGTAAATGAGCAGTTCTTC	CATSRRLVNEQFF
TRBV28	TRBJ2-1	many	TRBD2	TGTGCCAGCAGTTTCCTCGCGGGGGTCCGTGGCAATGAGCAGTTCTTC	CASSFLAGVRGNEQFF
TRBV28	TRBJ2-3	many	.	TGTGCCAGCAGTTCTACCCGGGGGTTCCCAGATACGCAGTATTTT	CASSSTRGFPDTQYF
TRBV20-1	TRBJ2-2	many	.	TGCAGTGCTAGAGTGCGGGCGATCACCGGGGAGCTGTTTTTT	CSARVRAITGELFF
TRBV11-2	TRBJ1-2	.	TRBD1	TGTGCCAGCACCCCTATACAGGGGGCACATGGCTACACCTTC	CASTPIQGAHGYTF
TRBV27	TRBJ2-7	many	TRBD2	TGTGCCAGCAAATCCCTAGGCGGGAGCTACGAGCAGTACTTC	CASKSLGGSYEQYF
TRBV2	TRBJ1-5	many	.	TGTGCCAGCAGTGAGGGGGGAGGTCAGCCCCAGCATTTT	CASSEGGGQPQHF
TRBV2	TRBJ2-3	many	TRBD2	TGTGCCAGCAGTGAAGCGCGGGGGGCCGGTGTAGATACGCAGTATTTT	CASSEARGAGVDTQYF
TRBV4-1	TRBJ1-6	.	TRBD1	TGCGCCAGCAGCCAATCAGGGGGTATCGGTAATTCACCCCTCCACTTT	CASSQSGGIGNSPLHF
TRBV7-2	TRBJ2-7	many	.	TGTGCCAGCAGCTCACTTACCCAACACGAGCAGTACTTC	CASSSLTQHEQYF
TRBV12-5	TRBJ1-1	once	.	TGTGCTAGTGCGGGAAACCGGGAAGCTTTCTTT	CASAGNREAFF
TRBV14	TRBJ2-7	.	.	TGTGCCAGCAGCCAAGTCGGCTTCGTAGAGCAGTACTTC	CASSQVGFVEQYF
TRBV30	TRBJ2-2	many	TRBD1	TGTGCCTGGAGTGCCGACAGGGGGCGCGGGTCCGGGGAGCTGTTTTTT	CAWSADRGRGSGELFF
TRBV29-1	TRBJ2-5	.	.	TGCAGCGTTGAGGCCGCAGAAGAGACCCAGTACTTC	CSVEAAEETQYF
TRBV24-1	TRBJ2-3	.	TRBD2	TGTGCCACCAGTGATTTAGCGGGAGATGTGGATACGCAGTATTTT	CATSDLAGDVDTQYF
TRBV11-3	TRBJ2-2	few	TRBD2	TGTGCCAGCAGCTTAGATGGGCTAGCGGGGAACACCGGGGAGCTGTTTTTT	CASSLDGLAGNTGELFF
TRBV4-1	TRBJ1-1	few	.	TGCGCCAGCAGCCAAGCCCCAGAGGGGACTGAAGCTTTCTTT	CASSQAPEGTEAFF
TRBV20-1	TRBJ2-7	many	TRBD2	TGCAGTGCTAGGGGGGGGGAACTTTCCTACGAGCAGTACTTC	CSARGGELSYEQYF
TRBV20-1	TRBJ2-7	few	TRBD2	TGCAGTGCTTTTGGACTAGCTTACGAGCAGTACTTC	CSAFGLAYEQYF
TRBV9	TRBJ1-1	.	.	TGTGCCAGCAGCGTAGCGGCAGACATTACGAACACTGAAGCTTTCTTT	CASSVAADITNTEAFF
TRBV7-3	TRBJ2-1	.	TRBD2	TGTGCCAGCAGCCTTCCGGGCCTAGCGGGGGCCTTCTACAATGAGCAGTTCTTC	CASSLPGLAGAFYNEQFF
TRBV7-9	TRBJ2-7	many	TRBD2	TGTGCCAGCAGCTTTTCCCGCGGGAGGGCAAGCTCCTACGAGCAGTACTTC	CASSFSRGRASSYEQYF
TRBV20-1	TRBJ2-6	few	.	TGCAGTGCTAACTCTGGGGCCAACGTCCTGACTTTC	CSANSGANVLTF
TRBV10-3	TRBJ2-5	few	TRBD1	TGTGCCATCAGTGAGGTCGGCCTTTGGGACAGACCTTCAAGACAGTACTTC	CAISEVGLWDRPSRQYF
TRBV19	TRBJ2-1	once	TRBD2	TGTGCCAGTAGTAACTGGGTAGCGGGAGATGAGCAGTTCTTC	CASSNWVAGDEQFF
TRBV29-1	TRBJ2-7	.	.	TGCAGCGTTGAGGCCGGGAGCTCCTACGAGCAGTACTTC	CSVEAGSSYEQYF
TRBV28	TRBJ2-5	many	TRBD2	TGTGCCAGCAGTCGACTAGCGGGGGAGGTAAAGACCCAGTACTTC	CASSRLAGEVKTQYF
TRBV11-2	TRBJ2-3	many	.	TGTGCCAGCAGCTTGGGGAAAAGCACAGATACGCAGTATTTT	CASSLGKSTDTQYF